This TCR beta chain came from a study of T cells in Graves' hyperthyroidism and ophthalmopathy. This clonotype was observed many times. CDR1 is SGHTA, CDR2 FQGNSA, per germline. V was cut by 5 bases and J by 7 bases, with 15 bases left in between. CDR3 size: 14 residues. RNA transcripts gave rise to amplified TCR beta CDR3 regions. With the HTBI primer set, the TCR CDR3 went through a first round of RT-PCR. TCRdb itself ran the multiplex PCR reads through MiXCR, one entry per CDR3 protein. The table includes 150,000 to 200,000 distinct CDR3 sequences, 15% to 20% detected once. The receptor's source is a woman in her forties or fifties with Graves' hyperthyroidism. Sequencing used blood. This chain uses TRBV7-2 with TRBJ1-5; D is perhaps TRBD1 (5 bases). CDR3 sequence reads: CASSSLGGNQPQHF. The CDR3 coding sequence is TGTGCCAGCAGCAGTCTGGGGGGAAACCAGCCCCAGCATTTT. Full variable domain (rest looked up from reference TRBV7-2 and TRBJ1-5): GAGVSQSPSNKVTEKGKDVELRCDPISGHTALYWYRQSLGQGLEFLIYFQGNSAPDKSGLPSDRFSAERTGGSVSTLTIQRTQQEDSAVYLCASSSLGGNQPQHFGDGTRLSIL.